Presented here are 6 T cell receptor beta chains from one specimen sequenced in a study of a mutant IDH1 vaccine in newly diagnosed glioma. The time point here: week 47, end of study. Doses of 300 ug of mutant IDH1 20-mer peptide were given with topical imiquimod. What these receptors recognize is not known. Produced via immunoSEQ multiplex PCR; TCRdb's table is partial and in-frame only. The table records approximately 60,000 clones, 83% of them present only once. The sample was PBMCs, taken from a glioma patient whose treatment included an IDH1 peptide vaccine. The source of these receptors is a man between 25 and 39 years old with glioma.

CDR3 region: CASSQIGVDEQYF. For the CDR3, the DNA is TGCGCCAGCAGCCAAATAGGAGTAGACGAGCAGTACTTC. The rearrangement joins TRBV4-1 to TRBJ2-7; unclear D gene. V was cut by 2 bases and J by 5 bases, with 10 bases left in between. The CDR3 has 13 amino acids. Germline lookup yields CDR1 MGHRA and CDR2 YSYEKL.

The chain has TRBV7-6 and TRBJ2-7, with a tentative D call TRBD2 (7 bases). Germline V gene sequence: CDR1 SGHVS, CDR2 FNYEAQ. The CDR3 spans 15 residues. V was clipped by 5 bases and J by 2 bases, with 16 bases between them. CDR3 coding DNA: TGTGCCAGCAGCCCCCGTGGGGGGGGCCCCTACGAGCAGTACTTC. Its translation is CASSPRGGGPYEQYF.

This clone was observed a handful of times. V is TRBV7-9 and J is TRBJ2-2; perhaps D is TRBD1 or TRBD2 (5 bases each). Trimming shortened V by 8 bases and J by 1 base, and 11 bases separated the two germline ends. Germline V gene data show CDR1 as SEHNR and CDR2 as FQNEAQ (reference sequence). This CDR3 has 14 residues. The CDR3: CASPGGVNTGELFF. In DNA form, the CDR3 reads TGTGCCAGCCCTGGGGGAGTGAACACCGGGGAGCTGTTTTTT. Together with reference TRBV7-9 and TRBJ2-2, the CDR3 gives the full variable domain: DTGVSQNPRHKITKRGQNVTFRCDPISEHNRLYWYRQTLGQGPEFLTYFQNEAQLEKSRLLSDRFSAERPKGSFSTLEIQRTEQGDSAMYLCASPGGVNTGELFFGEGSRLTVL.

The V gene is TRBV4-2, the J gene TRBJ1-2; 7 bases align to TRBD1. The CDR3 runs 14 residues. V lost 4 bases to trimming and J lost 3 bases; unmatched junction nucleotides: 5. CDR1 LGHNA and CDR2 YNFKEQ come from the germline V gene. The CDR3 protein is CASSPSQGDYGYTF. As DNA, the CDR3 is TGTGCCAGCAGCCCAAGTCAGGGGGACTATGGCTACACCTTC.

The chain links TRBV28 to TRBJ1-5; TRBD1 matches 9 bases. The junction had 13 bases not matched to a gene; V was cut back by 5 bases and J by 2 bases. The germline CDR1 and CDR2 sequences are MDHEN and SYDVKM. The CDR3 is 18 amino acids. The DNA of the CDR3 is TGTGCCAGCAGTATCCCGGGACAGGGAAATATTGGCAATCAGCCCCAGCATTTT. Translating gives CASSIPGQGNIGNQPQHF.

J is TRBJ2-3 and V is TRBV4-2; 7 positions agree with TRBD1. The CDR3 is 15 amino acids. The V gene's germline CDR1 is LGHNA and CDR2 YNFKEQ. The junction had 5 bases not matched to a gene; V was cut back by 0 bases and J by 5 bases. CDR3 bases: TGTGCCAGCAGCCAAGAGAGGGGGCAAGGAGATACGCAGTATTTT. This encodes CASSQERGQGDTQYF.